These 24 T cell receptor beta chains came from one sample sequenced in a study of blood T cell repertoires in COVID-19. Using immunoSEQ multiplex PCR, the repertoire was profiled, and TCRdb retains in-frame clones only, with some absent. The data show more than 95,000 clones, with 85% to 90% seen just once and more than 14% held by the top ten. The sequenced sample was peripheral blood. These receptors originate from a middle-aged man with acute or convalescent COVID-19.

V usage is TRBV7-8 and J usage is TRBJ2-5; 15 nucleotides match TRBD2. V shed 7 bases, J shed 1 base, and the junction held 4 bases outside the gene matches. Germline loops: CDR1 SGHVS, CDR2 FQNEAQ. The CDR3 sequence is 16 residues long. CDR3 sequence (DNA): TGTGCCAGCACGGGGACTAGCGGGAGGATCCAAGAGACCCAGTACTTC. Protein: CASTGTSGRIQETQYF.

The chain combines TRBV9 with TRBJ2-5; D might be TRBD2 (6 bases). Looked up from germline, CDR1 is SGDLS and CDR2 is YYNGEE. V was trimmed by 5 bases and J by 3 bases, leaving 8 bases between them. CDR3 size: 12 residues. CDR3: CASSGGEETQYF. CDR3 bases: TGTGCCAGCAGTGGCGGGGAAGAGACCCAGTACTTC. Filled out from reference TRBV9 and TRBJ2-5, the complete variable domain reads DSGVTQTPKHLITATGQRVTLRCSPRSGDLSVYWYQQSLDQGLQFLIQYYNGEERAKGNILERFSAQQFPDLHSELNLSSLELGDSALYFCASSGGEETQYFGPGTRLLVL.

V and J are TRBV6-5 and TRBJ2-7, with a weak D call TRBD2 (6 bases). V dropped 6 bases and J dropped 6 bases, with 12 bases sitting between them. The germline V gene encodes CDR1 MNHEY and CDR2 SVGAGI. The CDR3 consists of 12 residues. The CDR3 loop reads CASSLGGSEQYF. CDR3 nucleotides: TGTGCCAGCAGCCTAGGAGGGTCCGAGCAGTACTTC.

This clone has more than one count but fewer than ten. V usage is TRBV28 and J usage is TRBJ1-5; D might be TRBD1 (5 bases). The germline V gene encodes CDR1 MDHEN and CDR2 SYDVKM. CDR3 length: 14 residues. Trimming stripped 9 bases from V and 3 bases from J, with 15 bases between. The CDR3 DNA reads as TGTGCCAGTTGGAGGGGCCGCTTCAATCAGCCCCAGCATTTT. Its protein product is CASWRGRFNQPQHF.

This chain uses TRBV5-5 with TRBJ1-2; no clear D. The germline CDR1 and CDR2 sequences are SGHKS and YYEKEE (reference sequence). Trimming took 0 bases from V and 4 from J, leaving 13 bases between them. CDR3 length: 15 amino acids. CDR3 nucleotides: TGTGCCAGCAGCTTGGAGGCGGGAGGGTCCTATGGCTACACCTTC. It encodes CASSLEAGGSYGYTF.

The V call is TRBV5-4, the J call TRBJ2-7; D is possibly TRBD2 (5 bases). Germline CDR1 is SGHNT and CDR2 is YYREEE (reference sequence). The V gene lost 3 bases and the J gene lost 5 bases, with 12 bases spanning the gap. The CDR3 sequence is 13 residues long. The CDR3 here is CASSSGLSDEQYF. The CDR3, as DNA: TGTGCCAGCAGCTCCGGACTGTCTGACGAGCAGTACTTC.

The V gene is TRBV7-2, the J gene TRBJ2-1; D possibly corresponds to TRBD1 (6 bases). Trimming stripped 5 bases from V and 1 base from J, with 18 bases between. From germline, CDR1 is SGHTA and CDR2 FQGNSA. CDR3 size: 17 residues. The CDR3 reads CASSETTGILSYNEQFF. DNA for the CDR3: TGTGCCAGCAGCGAAACAACAGGGATATTATCCTACAATGAGCAGTTCTTC.

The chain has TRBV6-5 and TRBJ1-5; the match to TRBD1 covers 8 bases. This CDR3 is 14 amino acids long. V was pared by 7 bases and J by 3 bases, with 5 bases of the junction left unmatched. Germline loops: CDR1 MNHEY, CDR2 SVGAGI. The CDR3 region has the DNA TGTGCCAGCACAGGGGGCAGGGTCAATCAGCCCCAGCATTTT. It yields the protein CASTGGRVNQPQHF.

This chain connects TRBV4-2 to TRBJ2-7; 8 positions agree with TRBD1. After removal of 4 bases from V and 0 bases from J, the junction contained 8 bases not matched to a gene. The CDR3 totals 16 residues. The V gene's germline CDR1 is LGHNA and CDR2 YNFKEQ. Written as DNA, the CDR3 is TGTGCCAGCAGCCCTCCGAGGGACAGGAACTCCTACGAGCAGTACTTC. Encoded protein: CASSPPRDRNSYEQYF.

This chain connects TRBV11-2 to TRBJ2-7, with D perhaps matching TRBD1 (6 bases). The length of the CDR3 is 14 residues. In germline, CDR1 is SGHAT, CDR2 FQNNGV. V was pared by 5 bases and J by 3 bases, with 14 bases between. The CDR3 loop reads CASSHPTGHYEQYF. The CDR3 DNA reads TGTGCCAGCAGCCACCCGACAGGTCACTACGAGCAGTACTTC.

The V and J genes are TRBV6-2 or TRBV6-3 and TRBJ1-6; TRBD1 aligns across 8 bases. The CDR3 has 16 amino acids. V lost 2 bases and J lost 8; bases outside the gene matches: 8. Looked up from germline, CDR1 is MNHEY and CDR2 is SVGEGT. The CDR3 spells CASSYDPRGLDSPLHF. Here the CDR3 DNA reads TGTGCCAGCAGTTACGATCCCAGGGGGCTCGATTCACCCCTCCACTTT.

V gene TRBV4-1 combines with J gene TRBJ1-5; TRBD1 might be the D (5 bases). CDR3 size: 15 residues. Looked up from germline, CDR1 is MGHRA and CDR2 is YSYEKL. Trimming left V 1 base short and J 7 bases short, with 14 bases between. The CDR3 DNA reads TGCGCCAGCAGCCAAGTTCAGGGTTTCGGGCAGCCCCAGCATTTT. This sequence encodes CASSQVQGFGQPQHF.

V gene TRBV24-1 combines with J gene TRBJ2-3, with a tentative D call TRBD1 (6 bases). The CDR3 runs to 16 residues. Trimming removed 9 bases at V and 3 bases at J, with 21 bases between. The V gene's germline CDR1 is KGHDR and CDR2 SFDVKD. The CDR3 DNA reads TGTGCCACCCGTGGGACCACAAACAGGGAAACAGATACGCAGTATTTT. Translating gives CATRGTTNRETDTQYF.

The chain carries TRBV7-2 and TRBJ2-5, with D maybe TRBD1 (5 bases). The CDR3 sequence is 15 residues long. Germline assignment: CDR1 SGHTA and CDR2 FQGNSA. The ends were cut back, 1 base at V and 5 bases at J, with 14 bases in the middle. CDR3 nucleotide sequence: TGTGCCAGCAGCTTAGAAGGGCCAGGGCAGGAGACCCAGTACTTC. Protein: CASSLEGPGQETQYF.

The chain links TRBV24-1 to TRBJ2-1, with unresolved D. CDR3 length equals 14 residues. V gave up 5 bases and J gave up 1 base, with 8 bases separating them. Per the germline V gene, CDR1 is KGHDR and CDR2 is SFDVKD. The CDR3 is CATSGPPSYNEQFF. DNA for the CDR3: TGTGCCACCAGTGGGCCCCCTTCCTACAATGAGCAGTTCTTC.

The CDR3 sequence is CSASTGVETGELFF. CDR3 nucleotide sequence: TGCAGCGCGTCGACAGGGGTCGAGACCGGGGAGCTGTTTTTT. The chain uses TRBV29-1 and TRBJ2-2; 8 bases match TRBD1. CDR3 length equals 14 residues. Germline V lookup: CDR1 SQVTM, CDR2 ANQGSEA. The trim removed 7 bases at V and 5 bases at J, leaving 9 bases unmatched.

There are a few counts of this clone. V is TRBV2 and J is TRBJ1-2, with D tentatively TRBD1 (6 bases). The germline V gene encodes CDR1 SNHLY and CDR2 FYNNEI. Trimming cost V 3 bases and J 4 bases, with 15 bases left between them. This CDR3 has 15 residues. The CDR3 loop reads CASSDNREGLYGYTF. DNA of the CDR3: TGTGCCAGCAGTGACAACAGGGAAGGGCTCTATGGCTACACCTTC.

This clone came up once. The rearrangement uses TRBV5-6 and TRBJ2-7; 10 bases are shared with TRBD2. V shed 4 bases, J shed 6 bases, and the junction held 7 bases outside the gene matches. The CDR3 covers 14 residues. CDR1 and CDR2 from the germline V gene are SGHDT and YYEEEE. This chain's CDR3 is CASSMGLALGEQYF. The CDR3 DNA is TGTGCCAGCAGCATGGGACTAGCGCTGGGCGAGCAGTACTTC.

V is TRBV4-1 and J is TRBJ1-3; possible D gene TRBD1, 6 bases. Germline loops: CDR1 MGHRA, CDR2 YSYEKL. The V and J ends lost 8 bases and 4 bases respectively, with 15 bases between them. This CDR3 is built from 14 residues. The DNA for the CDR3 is TGCGCCAGCGGCTTTGGGGGCGCCGGAAACACCATATATTTT. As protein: CASGFGGAGNTIYF.

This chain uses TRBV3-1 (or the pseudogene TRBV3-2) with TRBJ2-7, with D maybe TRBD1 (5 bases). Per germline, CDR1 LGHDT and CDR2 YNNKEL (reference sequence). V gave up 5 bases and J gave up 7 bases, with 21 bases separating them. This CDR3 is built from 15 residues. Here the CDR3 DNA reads TGTGCCAGCAGCAAAAGTAATATTCAAGGGGATGAGCAGTACTTC. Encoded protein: CASSKSNIQGDEQYF.

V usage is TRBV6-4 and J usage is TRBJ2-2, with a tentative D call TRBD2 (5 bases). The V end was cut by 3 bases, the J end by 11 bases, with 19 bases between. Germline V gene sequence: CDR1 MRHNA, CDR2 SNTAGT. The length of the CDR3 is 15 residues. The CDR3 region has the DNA TGTGCCAGCAGTGAAGCCCCCGGGGAGAGAAGTGAGCTGTTTTTT. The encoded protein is CASSEAPGERSELFF.

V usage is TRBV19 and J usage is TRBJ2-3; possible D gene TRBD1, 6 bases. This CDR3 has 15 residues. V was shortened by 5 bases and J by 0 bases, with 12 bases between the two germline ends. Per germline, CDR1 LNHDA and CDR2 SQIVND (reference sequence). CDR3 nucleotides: TGTGCCAGTAGTCCCCGACAGGTCAGCACAGATACGCAGTATTTT. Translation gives CASSPRQVSTDTQYF.

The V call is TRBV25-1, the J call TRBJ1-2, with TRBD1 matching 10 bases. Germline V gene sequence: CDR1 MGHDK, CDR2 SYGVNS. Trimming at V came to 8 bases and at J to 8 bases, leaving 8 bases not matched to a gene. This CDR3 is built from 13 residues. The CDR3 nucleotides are TGTGCCAGCCAGGGACAGGGGTATCGGGGCTACACCTTC. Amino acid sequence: CASQGQGYRGYTF.

The CDR3 region is CASSLGATEAFF. The CDR3 DNA sequence: TGCGCCAGCAGCTTGGGGGCAACTGAAGCTTTCTTT. V usage is TRBV5-1 and J usage is TRBJ1-1; no definite D call. V shed 0 bases and J shed 5 bases, with 5 bases lying between them. Germline-derived CDR1 and CDR2 are SGHRS and YFSETQ. This CDR3 has 12 amino acids.